The clone carrying this T cell receptor (beta chain) appeared a few times. The antigen remains unidentified. This entry belongs to a study of shared clonotypes between healthy human individuals. Study-level results: It was expected that sequencing depth would affect clonotype sharing among donors. It was observed that roughly 5.1% of naive CD4 clonotypes were shared across a handful of donors.

Terminally differentiated effector memory CD45RA+ cells were excluded by CCR7 positive selection of CD45RO-negative cells. Clones were sequenced by immunoSEQ multiplex PCR, and TCRdb holds only the in-frame ones, with some missing. This sample has 2 million to 2.5 million clones, with approximately 94% found just once. This CDR3 comprises 14 residues. The V end was cut by 1 base, the J end by 0 bases, with 6 bases between. The germline CDR1 and CDR2 sequences are SGHDN and FVKESK. The sample consisted of naive CD8+ T cells from PBMCs. This TCR was recovered from a man between 18 and 29 years old in good health. Some clones in this sample may be carry-over from other donors' samples. This rearrangement joins TRBV14 to TRBJ1-2, with unresolved D. CDR3 loop: CASSQGGANYGYTF. In DNA, the CDR3 is TGTGCCAGCAGCCAAGGGGGAGCTAACTATGGCTACACCTTC.